This section outlines one TCR beta chain sequence together with its context. The antigen is undetermined. This CDR3 is built from 16 residues. With V trimmed by 5 bases and J by 6 bases, 11 bases remained unmatched. Germline V gene data show CDR1 as KGHSH and CDR2 as LQKENI. These data originate in a study of cytomegalovirus exposure and HLA in healthy donors. Study-wide points: Rare TCR sequences predominated, though certain public TCRs were found in many donors. Previous analysis showed most TCR beta V segments were productive about 90% or about 30% of the time.

It was healthy bone marrow donors who served as donors. The PCR ran on 60 Vbeta and 13 Jbeta primers. TCRdb's copy holds only in-frame clones and misses some; the assay was immunoSEQ multiplex PCR. Its clone listing holds just over 150,000 clones. Sequencing used PBMCs. The TCR sequence derives from a man aged 25 to 45 in good health and CMV-seronegative. The genes are TRBV18 and TRBJ1-1; 11 nucleotides agree with TRBD1. In DNA form, the CDR3 reads TGTGCCAGCTCATTCTACCCTCCGGGACAGGGGGCTGAAGCTTTCTTT. It is translated as CASSFYPPGQGAEAFF.